These 32 T cell receptor beta chains originate from one sample sequenced in a study of sequential checkpoint blockade in melanoma. Treatment described: randomized to nivolumab then ipilimumab (arm A) or the reverse (arm B). Using immunoSEQ multiplex PCR, the repertoire was profiled, and TCRdb retains in-frame clones only, with some absent. The repertoire holds approximately 11,000 clones, with 60% to 85% as singletons. The source was CD8+ T cells sorted from blood (inferred from file names), collected from a patient given nivolumab and ipilimumab in sequence. All receptors derive from a human donor with melanoma.

The genes are TRBV10-3 and TRBJ1-6; D ambiguous. Germline CDR1 and CDR2: ENHRY and SYGVKD. The CDR3 consists of 13 residues. V was cut by 4 bases and J by 1 base, with 2 bases left in between. This CDR3 reads CAISASYNSPLHF. The DNA for the CDR3 is TGTGCCATCAGTGCGTCCTATAATTCACCCCTCCACTTT.

This clone was observed a handful of times. The genes are TRBV15 and TRBJ1-2, with TRBD1 matching over 10 bases. The germline V gene encodes CDR1 LNHNV and CDR2 YYDKDF (reference sequence). The V gene end was trimmed by 5 bases and the J gene end by 4 bases; junction bases not matched to a gene: 10. The CDR3 runs 16 residues. The CDR3 coding sequence is TGTGCCACCAGCGGTTCCGGGACAGGGGAAATCTATGGCTACACCTTC. Translation: CATSGSGTGEIYGYTF.

The J gene is TRBJ1-4, the V gene TRBV4-3; D is possibly TRBD1 (5 bases). V lost 3 bases and J 6 bases, leaving 14 bases between the germline ends. Germline CDR1 LGHNA, CDR2 YSLEER. This CDR3 comprises 15 residues. The CDR3 bases are TGCGCCAGCAGCCACCCGGGACTTCTGGATGAAAAACTGTTTTTT. This translates into CASSHPGLLDEKLFF.

V usage is TRBV28 and J usage is TRBJ2-5, with 9 bases that match TRBD1. The DNA end lines up better with TRBJ2-7; the J call may be wrong. CDR1 is MDHEN, CDR2 SYDVKM, per germline. This CDR3 comprises 14 residues. Here the CDR3 reads CASSTGQGSYEQYF. CDR3 DNA sequence: TGTGCCAGCAGTACCGGACAGGGGAGCTACGAGCAGTACTTC.

The CDR3 DNA reads TGTGCCAGCAGCTCAGGGGGCGACTATGGCTACACCTTC. Protein: CASSSGGDYGYTF. This chain uses TRBV5-6 with TRBJ1-2, with 8 bases aligning to TRBD1. Looked up from germline, CDR1 is SGHDT and CDR2 is YYEEEE. V lost 3 bases, J lost 3 bases, and 1 base stayed unmatched. The CDR3 runs 13 residues.

The chain joins TRBV9 to TRBJ2-7; 7 bases align to TRBD2. This CDR3 spans 14 amino acids. The germline gives CDR1 SGDLS, CDR2 YYNGEE. With 0 bases clipped from V and 2 bases from J, the junction kept 2 bases outside the gene matches. CDR3 residues: CASSVGGGTYEQYF. The CDR3 DNA follows: TGTGCCAGCAGCGTAGGGGGGGGTACCTACGAGCAGTACTTC.

This clone is categorized as medium-sized (0.01 to 0.1%). This chain links TRBV19 with TRBJ2-7; maybe TRBD1 (6 bases). The CDR3 has 13 amino acids. The V end was cut by 9 bases, the J end by 2 bases, with 14 bases between. CDR1 LNHDA and CDR2 SQIVND come from the germline V gene (reference sequence). CDR3 sequence (DNA): TGTGCCAGCGCCTGGGACACCACCTACGAGCAGTACTTC. Its protein is CASAWDTTYEQYF.

V gene TRBV2 combines with J gene TRBJ1-5; 11 bases map to TRBD1. Per germline, CDR1 SNHLY and CDR2 FYNNEI. The CDR3 sequence is 15 residues long. J was trimmed by 6 bases and V by 4 bases; bases with no gene match: 5. In DNA, the CDR3 is TGTGCCAGCAGTGCCGGGACAGGGGGAAGTCAGCCCCAGCATTTT. It is translated as CASSAGTGGSQPQHF.

The chain has TRBV7-9 and TRBJ2-7, with 7 bases lining up with TRBD2. The length of the CDR3 is 15 residues. CDR1 and CDR2 (germline): SEHNR, FQNEAQ (reference sequence). V gave up 5 bases and J gave up 3 bases; unmatched junction bases: 10. CDR3 in DNA: TGTGCCAGCAGCGCGCTAGCCGGGACTATCTACGAGCAGTACTTC. Its translation: CASSALAGTIYEQYF.

The rearrangement uses TRBV27 and TRBJ2-7; D might be TRBD2 (6 bases). Germline lookup yields CDR1 MNHEY and CDR2 SMNVEV (reference sequence). This CDR3 region has 16 residues. The V gene lost 8 bases and the J gene lost 0 bases, with 20 bases spanning the gap. The CDR3 is CASRGDWRGTSYEQYF. In DNA, the CDR3 is TGTGCCAGCCGTGGGGACTGGCGGGGCACCTCCTACGAGCAGTACTTC.

This chain links TRBV27 with TRBJ1-2, with 7 bases lining up with TRBD1. V shed 3 bases, J shed 5 bases, and the junction held 18 bases outside the gene matches. Germline V gives CDR1 MNHEY, CDR2 SMNVEV (reference sequence). The CDR3 is made up of 18 amino acids. The CDR3, as DNA: TGTGCCAGCAGTTTTCCGCCCACGAGAACAGGACAGGCTTATGGCTACACCTTC. This encodes CASSFPPTRTGQAYGYTF.

The gene calls are TRBV5-5 and TRBJ1-2, with D perhaps matching TRBD1 (5 bases). Between the trimmed V and J ends, which lost 0 bases and 10 bases, there was a span of 19 bases. The germline V gene encodes CDR1 SGHKS and CDR2 YYEKEE (reference sequence). This CDR3 contains 15 residues. This CDR3 reads CASSLEGGDQRDYTF. The CDR3 DNA reads as TGTGCCAGCAGCTTGGAAGGCGGGGACCAGAGGGACTACACCTTC.

The chain combines TRBV5-1 with TRBJ2-1, with no clear D. Per germline, CDR1 SGHRS and CDR2 YFSETQ. V lost 0 bases and J lost 0, with 7 bases in between. The CDR3 runs to 15 residues. CDR3 DNA: TGCGCCAGCAGCTTGGGGCAGAACTCCTACAATGAGCAGTTCTTC. It is translated as CASSLGQNSYNEQFF.

This chain connects TRBV6-6 to TRBJ2-7, with D tentatively TRBD2 (6 bases). The V gene lost 5 bases and the J gene lost 2 bases, with 16 bases spanning the gap. The germline gives CDR1 MNHNY, CDR2 SVGAGI (reference sequence). This CDR3 comprises 15 residues. The CDR3 is CASSKFGGETYEQYF. The CDR3 bases are TGTGCCAGCAGTAAGTTTGGCGGGGAAACCTACGAGCAGTACTTC.

The table lists this clone with a few counts. The rearrangement uses TRBV19 and TRBJ2-7; D call uncertain. V lost 1 base, J lost 6 bases, and 10 bases lay in between. CDR3 length: 13 residues. Germline lookup yields CDR1 LNHDA and CDR2 SQIVND (reference sequence). The CDR3 region has the DNA TGTGCCAGTAGTATAGGACATACGGCCGAGCAGTACTTC. Encoded protein: CASSIGHTAEQYF.

The chain uses TRBV29-1 and TRBJ1-1; possibly TRBD1 for D (6 bases). Deletions cut 8 bases from V and 1 base from J, with 20 bases between. The germline gives CDR1 SQVTM, CDR2 ANQGSEA. The CDR3 runs 15 residues. The DNA of the CDR3 is TGCAGCACCCTGCGGGGGCCGGCTCGGAACACTGAAGCTTTCTTT. Its protein product is CSTLRGPARNTEAFF.

The rearrangement uses TRBV27 and TRBJ2-7; 7 bases fit TRBD2. V was clipped by 5 bases and J by 3 bases; unmatched bases: 7. The CDR3 contains 14 residues. Germline loops: CDR1 MNHEY, CDR2 SMNVEV (reference sequence). The CDR3 sequence: CASSPGGGIYEQYF. The DNA for the CDR3 is TGTGCCAGCAGTCCTGGGGGAGGGATCTACGAGCAGTACTTC.

CDR3 amino acids: CASSVTDISYEQYF. CDR3 nucleotide sequence: TGTGCCAGCAGCGTGACAGATATCTCCTACGAGCAGTACTTC. This chain links TRBV9 with TRBJ2-7; D is possibly TRBD1 (5 bases). The germline V gene encodes CDR1 SGDLS and CDR2 YYNGEE. Trimming took 2 bases from V and 0 from J, leaving 9 bases between them. The CDR3 runs 14 residues.

This clone was seen only once. The gene calls are TRBV6-5 and TRBJ1-1; the match to TRBD1 covers 7 bases. Trimming took 2 bases from V and 5 from J; bases not matched to a gene: 8. The CDR3 totals 15 residues. Germline V lookup: CDR1 MNHEY, CDR2 SVGAGI. CDR3 nucleotides: TGTGCCAGCAGTTACGATGTGACAGGGCTTACTGAAGCTTTCTTT. Its translation is CASSYDVTGLTEAFF.

The chain combines TRBV9 with TRBJ2-7; D may be TRBD1 (6 bases). Between the trimmed V and J ends, which lost 4 bases and 1 base, there was a span of 12 bases. This CDR3 spans 14 amino acids. Germline-derived CDR1 and CDR2 are SGDLS and YYNGEE. The CDR3 region is CASSPLDRSYEQYF. In nucleotides, the CDR3 is TGTGCCAGCAGCCCACTCGACAGGTCCTACGAGCAGTACTTC. Looking up the rest from reference TRBV9 and TRBJ2-7 gives the full variable domain: DSGVTQTPKHLITATGQRVTLRCSPRSGDLSVYWYQQSLDQGLQFLIQYYNGEERAKGNILERFSAQQFPDLHSELNLSSLELGDSALYFCASSPLDRSYEQYFGPGTRLTVT.

CDR3: CASSLRRLAGYYEQYF. CDR3 in DNA: TGTGCCAGCAGCTTACGACGACTAGCGGGATACTACGAGCAGTACTTC. This rearrangement joins TRBV11-1 to TRBJ2-7, with TRBD2 identical over 11 bases. V shed 2 bases, J shed 3 bases, and the junction held 6 bases outside the gene matches. CDR1 and CDR2 from the germline V gene are SGHAT and FQDESV (reference sequence). The CDR3 extends over 16 amino acids. Together with reference TRBV11-1 and TRBJ2-7, the CDR3 gives the full variable domain: EAEVAQSPRYKITEKSQAVAFWCDPISGHATLYWYRQILGQGPELLVQFQDESVVDDSQLPKDRFSAERLKGVDSTLKIQPAELGDSAMYLCASSLRRLAGYYEQYFGPGTRLTVT.

V usage is TRBV6-5 and J usage is TRBJ1-2; D unclear. This CDR3 is built from 12 residues. The V gene's germline CDR1 is MNHEY and CDR2 SVGAGI. The V end lost 0 bases, the J end lost 12 bases, and 11 bases lay between the germline ends. The CDR3 DNA is TGTGCCAGCAGTTACTCGGGCGTGGGTCACACCTTC. Its translation: CASSYSGVGHTF.

The genes are TRBV28 and TRBJ1-6; D gene uncertain. The V gene's germline CDR1 is MDHEN and CDR2 SYDVKM. The V gene lost 3 bases and the J gene lost 7 bases, with 4 bases spanning the gap. There are 12 residues in the CDR3. CDR3: CASSFLNSPLHF. For the CDR3, the DNA is TGTGCCAGCAGTTTCCTGAATTCACCCCTCCACTTT.

V and J are TRBV7-9 and TRBJ2-7; 9 positions match TRBD1. Germline CDR1 is SEHNR and CDR2 is FQNEAQ (reference sequence). The ends lost 5 bases at V and 5 bases at J; junction bases unmatched: 10. This CDR3 is built from 15 residues. CDR3 DNA: TGTGCCAGCAGCGCCCGACAGGGGGGTAGGAACGAGCAGTACTTC. Translated, it gives CASSARQGGRNEQYF.

This chain connects TRBV2 to TRBJ1-2; 8 positions match TRBD1. The V and J ends lost 1 base and 4 bases, in that order; junction bases with no gene match: 5. Germline V CDR1 and CDR2: SNHLY, FYNNEI. The CDR3 sequence is 15 residues long. CDR3 sequence (DNA): TGTGCCAGCAGTGAAGGGACAGGGTTTCTCTATGGCTACACCTTC. Translation: CASSEGTGFLYGYTF.

The V call is TRBV5-1, the J call TRBJ1-6; 8 nucleotides align to TRBD1. The CDR3 extends over 15 amino acids. J gave up 5 bases and V 3 bases, and 4 bases lay outside the gene matches. The germline V gene has CDR1 SGHRS and CDR2 YFSETQ. In DNA form, the CDR3 reads TGCGCCAGCAGCTACACAGGGGGAGATAATTCACCCCTCCACTTT. Translation: CASSYTGGDNSPLHF.

J is TRBJ1-1 and V is TRBV6-5, with TRBD1 matching over 7 bases. This CDR3 contains 14 residues. V was pared by 6 bases and J by 0 bases, with 4 bases of the junction left unmatched. Germline loops: CDR1 MNHEY, CDR2 SVGAGI. As DNA, the CDR3 is TGTGCCAGCAGGTACAGGGGTATGAACACTGAAGCTTTCTTT. Protein: CASRYRGMNTEAFF.

The V gene is TRBV7-9, the J gene TRBJ1-1; no definite D call. Trimming removed 4 bases from V and 0 bases from J, with 9 bases in between. The CDR3 totals 14 residues. From germline, CDR1 is SEHNR and CDR2 FQNEAQ (reference sequence). The CDR3 sequence: CASSSGRLNTEAFF. In nucleotides, the CDR3 is TGTGCCAGCAGCTCAGGCAGGCTGAACACTGAAGCTTTCTTT.

CDR3 protein: CASTGQSNTEAFF. The CDR3 bases are TGTGCCAGCACCGGACAGTCGAACACTGAAGCTTTCTTT. The chain combines TRBV6-5 with TRBJ1-1; D possibly corresponds to TRBD1 (6 bases). The V gene's germline CDR1 is MNHEY and CDR2 SVGAGI. The CDR3 sequence is 13 residues long. V lost 7 bases, J lost 1 base, and 10 bases lay in between.

The rearrangement uses TRBV13 and TRBJ1-1; D ambiguous. The germline gives CDR1 PRHDT, CDR2 FYEKMQ (reference sequence). V lost 4 bases, J lost 4 bases, and 13 bases lay in between. The CDR3 is 14 amino acids. The CDR3 nucleotides read TGTGCCAGCAGCTCCCTAGTCCTCCCCACTGAAGCTTTCTTT. Its translation is CASSSLVLPTEAFF.

This chain uses TRBV28 with TRBJ1-5, with D possibly matching TRBD1 (5 bases). Germline CDR1 MDHEN, CDR2 SYDVKM. The CDR3 spans 13 residues. The V end was cut by 6 bases, the J end by 4 bases, with 10 bases between. The CDR3 here is CASRFGGNQPQHF. The CDR3 DNA sequence: TGTGCCAGCAGATTCGGGGGGAATCAGCCCCAGCATTTT.

This clone was counted a few times. The chain is built from TRBV28 and TRBJ2-7; weak D call: TRBD1 (6 bases). The ends were cut back, 4 bases at V and 2 bases at J, with 9 bases in the middle. This CDR3 is 13 amino acids long. Germline lookup yields CDR1 MDHEN and CDR2 SYDVKM. The CDR3 is CASSWQGTYEQYF. The CDR3 DNA is TGTGCCAGCAGTTGGCAGGGGACCTACGAGCAGTACTTC.